These 10 T cell receptor beta chains were sequenced from one sample in a study of T cell repertoires in cytomegalovirus infection. TCRdb itself ran the reads through MiXCR, one entry per CDR3 protein. Of approximately 700,000 distinct CDR3 sequences in the sample, approximately 40% were seen once. The source material was PBMCs. Source of these receptors: a human donor in good health (CMV status not recorded). Some clones in this sample may be carry-over from other donors' samples.

There are a few counts of this clonotype. The V call is TRBV20-1, the J call TRBJ1-3; D is unclear. V shed 2 bases and J shed 2 bases, with 4 bases lying between them. Germline V lookup: CDR1 DFQATT, CDR2 SNEGSKA (reference sequence). The CDR3 loop spans 12 amino acids. In DNA form, the CDR3 reads TGCAGTGCTAGACAGGCTGGAAACACCATATATTTT. It encodes CSARQAGNTIYF.

The J gene is TRBJ2-6, the V gene TRBV20-1; tentatively, D is TRBD1 (6 bases). From germline, CDR1 is DFQATT and CDR2 SNEGSKA (reference sequence). The CDR3 is made up of 16 amino acids. Trimming removed 3 bases at V and 0 bases at J, with 12 bases between. CDR3 sequence reads: CSASLPTGSGANVLTF. The CDR3 DNA reads as TGCAGTGCTAGCTTGCCGACAGGCTCTGGGGCCAACGTCCTGACTTTC.

This clonotype was observed a few times. V and J are TRBV9 and TRBJ2-1, with 9 bases identical to TRBD1. Germline V gene sequence: CDR1 SGDLS, CDR2 YYNGEE. Losses at the gene ends were 0 bases for V and 7 bases for J; bases not matched to a gene: 5. The CDR3 consists of 15 residues. DNA for the CDR3: TGTGCCAGCAGCGTAGCTGGGGACAGGGAGAATGAGCAGTTCTTC. Translation: CASSVAGDRENEQFF.

V gene TRBV3-1 combines with J gene TRBJ2-2, with a weak D call TRBD2 (5 bases). The germline V and J ends were trimmed by 1 base and 3 bases, with 12 bases remaining between them. The CDR3 runs 16 residues. Germline-derived CDR1 and CDR2 are LGHDT and YNNKEL (reference sequence). This CDR3 reads CASSQGRARDTGELFF. CDR3 sequence (DNA): TGTGCCAGCAGCCAAGGAAGGGCGAGGGACACCGGGGAGCTGTTTTTT. Complete variable domain (other parts from reference TRBV3-1 and TRBJ2-2): DTAVSQTPKYLVTQMGNDKSIKCEQNLGHDTMYWYKQDSKKFLKIMFSYNNKELIINETVPNRFSPKSPDKAHLNLHINSLELGDSAVYFCASSQGRARDTGELFFGEGSRLTVL.

This clonotype was counted a few times. The chain joins TRBV5-4 to TRBJ2-5, with 8 bases lining up with TRBD2. The germline V gene has CDR1 SGHNT and CDR2 YYREEE (reference sequence). V lost 4 bases to trimming and J lost 2 bases; unmatched junction nucleotides: 7. This CDR3 contains 15 residues. CDR3 residues: CASSPERGNQETQYF. In DNA, the CDR3 is TGTGCCAGCAGCCCAGAGCGGGGGAATCAAGAGACCCAGTACTTC.

This chain uses TRBV28 with TRBJ1-3, with D possibly TRBD1 on 6 matching bases. From germline, CDR1 is MDHEN and CDR2 SYDVKM. V shed 1 base and J shed 3 bases, with 28 bases lying between them. CDR3 length equals 21 residues. DNA of the CDR3: TGTGCCAGCAGTTTATACGTGGCCGGGGCAGGGGTCCCGCTCCGTGGAAACACCATATATTTT. Residues: CASSLYVAGAGVPLRGNTIYF.

The rearrangement uses TRBV5-1 and TRBJ1-2, with 9 bases matching TRBD1. The germline CDR1 and CDR2 sequences are SGHRS and YFSETQ. This CDR3 region has 14 residues. The V and J ends lost 4 bases and 8 bases, in that order; junction bases with no gene match: 9. The CDR3 nucleotides read TGCGCCAGCAGCACGACCGGGACAGGGCCCGGCTACACCTTC. It is translated as CASSTTGTGPGYTF.

The count of this clonotype is one. The rearrangement links TRBV3-1 to TRBJ2-1, with a possible D match to TRBD2 (6 bases). Germline assignment: CDR1 LGHDT and CDR2 YNNKEL (reference sequence). CDR3 length: 16 residues. The germline V and J ends were trimmed by 4 bases and 5 bases, with 18 bases remaining between them. The CDR3 is CASSLPVPAGNNEQFF. The CDR3 bases are TGTGCCAGCAGCCTTCCCGTCCCTGCGGGGAACAATGAGCAGTTCTTC.

This clonotype was detected many times. The chain links TRBV6-1 to TRBJ1-1; D uncertain. Looked up from germline, CDR1 is MNHNS and CDR2 is SASEGT. Trimming pared 0 bases from V and 11 bases from J, leaving 13 bases between. This CDR3 region has 13 residues. CDR3: CASSEALSQRAFF. CDR3 bases: TGTGCCAGCAGTGAAGCGCTGAGTCAGAGGGCTTTCTTT.

The chain carries TRBV2 and TRBJ1-2, with D maybe TRBD1 (5 bases). CDR1 and CDR2 from the germline V gene are SNHLY and FYNNEI. V was shortened by 3 bases and J by 10 bases, with 18 bases between the two germline ends. The CDR3 has 14 residues. As DNA, the CDR3 is TGTGCCAGCAGTGAGGGGCGCCAGGGTGTTACCTACACCTTC. Amino acid sequence: CASSEGRQGVTYTF.